The clone carrying this TCR beta chain has more than one count but fewer than ten. The record originates from a study of blood T cell repertoires in COVID-19. About the research overall: Samples representing acute and convalescent COVID-19 were sourced from the United States, Italy and Spain.

Study processing details: It was from reference gene primer amplification that nucleated cell counts were estimated. The protocol was immunoSEQ multiplex PCR, while the TCRdb copy is restricted to in-frame clones and leaves out a portion. Clonal size and the V and J genes are those of that table, whereas D and trimming came from the DNA. The sample lists approximately 400,000 clones; 70% to 90% were seen once. Germline V lookup: CDR1 KGHSH, CDR2 LQKENI. The CDR3 totals 16 residues. The J segment lost 3 bases and the V segment lost 6 bases, leaving 13 bases of the junction unmatched. Seattle patient enrollment occurred during active infection, with longitudinal follow-up thereafter.

V is TRBV18 and J is TRBJ1-2, with 7 nucleotides matching TRBD1. The sequenced sample consisted of peripheral blood. The receptor comes from a woman in her 50s with COVID-19, enrolled during active disease. As DNA, the CDR3 is TGTGCCAGCTCCTTAACTCCGGGACAGCAATACTATGGCTACACCTTC. It is translated as CASSLTPGQQYYGYTF.